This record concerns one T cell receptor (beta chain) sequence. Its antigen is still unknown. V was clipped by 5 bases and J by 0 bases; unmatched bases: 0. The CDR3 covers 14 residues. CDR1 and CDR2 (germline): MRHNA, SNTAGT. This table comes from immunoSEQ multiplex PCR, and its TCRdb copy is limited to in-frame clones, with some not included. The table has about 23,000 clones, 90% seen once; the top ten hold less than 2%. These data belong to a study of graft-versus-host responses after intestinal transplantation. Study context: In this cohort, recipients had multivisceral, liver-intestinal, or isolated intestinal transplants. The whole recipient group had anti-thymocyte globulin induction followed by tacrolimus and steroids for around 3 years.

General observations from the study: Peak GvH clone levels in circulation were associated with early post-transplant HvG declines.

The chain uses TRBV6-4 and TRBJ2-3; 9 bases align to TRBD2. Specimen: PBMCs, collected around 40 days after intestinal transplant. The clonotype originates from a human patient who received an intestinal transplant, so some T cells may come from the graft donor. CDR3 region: CASSSGRSTDTQYF. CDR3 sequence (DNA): TGTGCCAGCAGTAGCGGGAGGAGCACAGATACGCAGTATTTT.